The T cell receptor (beta chain) described here comes from a study of OX40 agonist ivuxolimab in advanced cancers. Looking at the study overall: Ivuxolimab, which is an agonistic anti-OX40 (CD134) antibody, was administered to the patients. The patients received ivuxolimab by intravenous route every 2 weeks at 0.01 to 10 mg/kg.

This CDR3 region has 13 residues. V lost 0 bases and J 7 bases, leaving 10 bases between the germline ends. Germline loops: CDR1 SGHTS, CDR2 YDEGEE. Profiling relied on immunoSEQ multiplex PCR, and the TCRdb table lists in-frame clones only, not all of them. The profile shows 55,000 to 75,000 clones, roughly 80% of them singletons. The sample consisted of CD4+ or CD8+ T cells sorted from blood, taken in a trial of the OX40 agonist ivuxolimab. This sequence joins TRBV5-8 and TRBJ2-5; no clear D. The receptor's source is an adult with an advanced solid tumor such as melanoma, head and neck, liver or kidney cancer. CDR3 protein: CASSLGHAATQYF. The CDR3, as DNA: TGTGCCAGCAGCTTGGGACACGCCGCGACCCAGTACTTC.